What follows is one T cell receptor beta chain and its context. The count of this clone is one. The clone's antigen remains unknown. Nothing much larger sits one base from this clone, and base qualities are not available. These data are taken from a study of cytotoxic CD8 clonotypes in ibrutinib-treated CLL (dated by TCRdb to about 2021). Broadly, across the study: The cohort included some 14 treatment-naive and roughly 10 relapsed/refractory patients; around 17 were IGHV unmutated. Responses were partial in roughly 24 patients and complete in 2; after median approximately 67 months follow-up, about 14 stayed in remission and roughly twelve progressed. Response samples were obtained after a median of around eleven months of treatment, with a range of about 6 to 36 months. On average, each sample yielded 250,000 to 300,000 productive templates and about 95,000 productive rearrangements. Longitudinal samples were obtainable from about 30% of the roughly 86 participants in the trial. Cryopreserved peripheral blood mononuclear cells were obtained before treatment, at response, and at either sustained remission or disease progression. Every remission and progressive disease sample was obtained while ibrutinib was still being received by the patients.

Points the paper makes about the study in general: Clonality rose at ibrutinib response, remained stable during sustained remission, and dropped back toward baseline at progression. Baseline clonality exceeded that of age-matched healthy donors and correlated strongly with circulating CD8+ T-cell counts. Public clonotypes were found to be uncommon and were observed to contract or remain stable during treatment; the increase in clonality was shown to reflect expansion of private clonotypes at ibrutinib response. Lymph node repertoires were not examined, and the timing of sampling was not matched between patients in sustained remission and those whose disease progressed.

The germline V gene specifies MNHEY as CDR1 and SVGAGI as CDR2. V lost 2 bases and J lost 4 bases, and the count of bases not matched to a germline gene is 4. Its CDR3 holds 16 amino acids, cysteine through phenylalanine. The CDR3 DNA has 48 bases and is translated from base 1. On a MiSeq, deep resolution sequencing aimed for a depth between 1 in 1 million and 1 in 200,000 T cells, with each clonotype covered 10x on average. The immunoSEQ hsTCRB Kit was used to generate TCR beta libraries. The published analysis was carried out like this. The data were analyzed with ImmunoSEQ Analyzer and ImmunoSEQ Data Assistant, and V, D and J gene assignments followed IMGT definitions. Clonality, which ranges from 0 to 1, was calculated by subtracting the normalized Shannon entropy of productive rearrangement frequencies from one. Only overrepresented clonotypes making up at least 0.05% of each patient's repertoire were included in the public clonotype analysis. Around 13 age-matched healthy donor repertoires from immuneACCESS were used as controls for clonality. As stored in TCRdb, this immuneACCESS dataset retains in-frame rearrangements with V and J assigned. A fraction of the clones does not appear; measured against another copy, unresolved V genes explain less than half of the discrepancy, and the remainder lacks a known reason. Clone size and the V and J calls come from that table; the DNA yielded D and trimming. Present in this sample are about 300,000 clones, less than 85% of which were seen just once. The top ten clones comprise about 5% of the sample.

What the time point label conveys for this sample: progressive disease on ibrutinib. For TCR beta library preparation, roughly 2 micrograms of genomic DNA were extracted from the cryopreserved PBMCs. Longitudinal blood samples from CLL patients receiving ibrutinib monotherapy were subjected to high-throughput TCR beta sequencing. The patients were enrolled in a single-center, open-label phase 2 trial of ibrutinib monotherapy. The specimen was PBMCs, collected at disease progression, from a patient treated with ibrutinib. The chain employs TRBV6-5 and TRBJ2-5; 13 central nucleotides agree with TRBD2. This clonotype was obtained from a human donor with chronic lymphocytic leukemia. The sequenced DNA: TGTGCCAGCAGTTACCACGGACTAGCGGGGGTAGAGACCCAGTACTTC. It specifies CASSYHGLAGVETQYF.